The text below deals with one T cell receptor (beta chain). Its target is unknown. This entry is derived from a study of cytomegalovirus exposure and HLA in healthy donors. Study-wide results and caveats: In vitro data verified three CMV-associated chains as specific for CMV antigens. In a later analysis, donors in an Asian-associated ancestry cluster reportedly had fewer N-insertions in productive TCRs than the cohort mean. It was shown in a later analysis that HLA-associated TCR beta chains were more clonally expanded than other, equally common chains.

PCR employed 60 Vbeta and 13 Jbeta primers. Produced via immunoSEQ multiplex PCR; TCRdb's table is partial and in-frame only. Of roughly 120,000 clones detected, around 76% appear once; the ten largest clones hold 15% to 20%. Among the donors, all were healthy bone marrow donors. Trimming cost V 4 bases and J 7 bases, with 8 bases left between them. There are 12 residues in the CDR3. Germline V lookup: CDR1 SNHLY, CDR2 FYNNEI. V and J are TRBV2 and TRBJ2-1; possibly TRBD1 for D (6 bases). The sequencing input was PBMCs. The clonotype was recovered from a man aged 45-60 years in good health and CMV-seropositive. The CDR3 region is CASSVGANEQFF. CDR3 sequence (DNA): TGTGCCAGCAGTGTGGGGGCAAATGAGCAGTTCTTC.